The source of this T cell receptor beta chain is a study of control samples from healthy donors and cancer patients. Sequenced by immunoSEQ multiplex PCR; TCRdb stores in-frame clones only, minus some. The table has about 160,000 clones, roughly 94% seen once. Per germline, CDR1 MNHEY and CDR2 SMNVEV (reference sequence). V lost 5 bases to trimming and J lost 8 bases; unmatched junction nucleotides: 6. This CDR3 contains 14 residues. The sequence came from a man in his sixties with colorectal cancer. Sequencing used PBMCs. The chain has TRBV27 and TRBJ1-6; 7 bases agree with TRBD1. DNA for the CDR3: TGTGCCAGCAGTCCCGACAGGGCCCATTCACCCCTCCACTTT. Translation: CASSPDRAHSPLHF.